The 25 T cell receptor beta chains in this list originate from one sample, sequenced in a study of spatial heterogeneity in lung cancer. Stated time point: sample taken at primary tumor resection. TCRdb re-analysed the 5' RACE reads in MiXCR, keeping a single row per CDR3 protein. Here the sample spans approximately 52,000 distinct CDR3 sequences, approximately 5% being singletons. This specimen consisted of PBMCs, obtained at surgery. The receptors were gathered from a male donor with early-stage non-small cell lung cancer.

The chain employs TRBV20-1 and TRBJ2-5, with D possibly matching TRBD2 (5 bases). This CDR3 has 12 amino acids. Looked up from germline, CDR1 is DFQATT and CDR2 is SNEGSKA (reference sequence). Trimming removed 3 bases from V and 3 bases from J, with 8 bases in between. In nucleotides, the CDR3 is TGCAGTGCTAGCGGGAACGAAGAGACCCAGTACTTC. Translated: CSASGNEETQYF.

This clonotype was recorded many times. The chain couples TRBV25-1 to TRBJ2-7; D might be TRBD1 or TRBD2, each matching 5 bases. The V gene's germline CDR1 is MGHDK and CDR2 SYGVNS. The ends were cut back, 2 bases at V and 6 bases at J, with 17 bases in the middle. The CDR3 consists of 15 residues. The CDR3 sequence: CASSENRDASAEQYF. The CDR3 DNA sequence: TGTGCCAGCAGTGAAAACCGGGACGCTTCGGCCGAGCAGTACTTC.

In its sample, this clonotype was seen many times. The V call is TRBV30, the J call TRBJ1-1; no reliable D call. The CDR3 has 13 amino acids. Trimming removed 0 bases from V and 0 bases from J, with 5 bases in between. Germline values: CDR1 GTSNPN, CDR2 SVGIG (reference sequence). The CDR3 reads CAWSVKMNTEAFF. The CDR3 region has the DNA TGTGCCTGGAGTGTAAAAATGAACACTGAAGCTTTCTTT. Using reference TRBV30 and TRBJ1-1 for the parts outside the CDR3, the full variable domain is SQTIHQWPATLVQPVGSPLSLECTVEGTSNPNLYWYRQAAGRGLQLLFYSVGIGQISSEVPQNLSASRPQDRQFILSSKKLLLSDSGFYLCAWSVKMNTEAFFGQGTRLTVV.

This clonotype was counted between two and nine times. The chain joins TRBV18 to TRBJ2-5; D possibly corresponds to TRBD2 (6 bases). V lost 6 bases and J 5 bases, leaving 19 bases between the germline ends. Germline V CDR1 and CDR2: KGHSH, LQKENI. CDR3 length: 15 residues. CDR3 DNA sequence: TGTGCCAGCTCGCCTTACGGGGGTACGAAGGAGACCCAGTACTTC. Translating it yields CASSPYGGTKETQYF. Filled out from reference TRBV18 and TRBJ2-5, the complete variable domain reads NAGVMQNPRHLVRRRGQEARLRCSPMKGHSHVYWYRQLPEEGLKFMVYLQKENIIDESGMPKERFSAEFPKEGPSILRIQQVVRGDSAAYFCASSPYGGTKETQYFGPGTRLLVL.

Ten or more counts support this clonotype. V and J are TRBV7-9 and TRBJ2-1, with D perhaps being TRBD1 or TRBD2 (5 bases each). This CDR3 is built from 15 residues. Looked up from germline, CDR1 is SEHNR and CDR2 is FQNEAQ (reference sequence). V lost 2 bases to trimming and J lost 8 bases, with 16 bases between them. CDR3 protein: CASSLKGSDGHEQFF. Written as DNA, the CDR3 is TGTGCCAGCAGCTTAAAGGGGAGCGACGGACATGAGCAGTTCTTC.

This clonotype showed up many times. The chain is built from TRBV29-1 and TRBJ1-2; no clear D gene. The V end was cut by 0 bases, the J end by 5 bases, with 13 bases between. Germline assignment: CDR1 SQVTM and CDR2 ANQGSEA. This CDR3 has 14 residues. This chain's CDR3 is CSVEDQAGWYGYTF. The CDR3 DNA sequence: TGCAGCGTTGAAGATCAAGCTGGGTGGTATGGCTACACCTTC.

This clonotype was counted ten times or more. V is TRBV9 and J is TRBJ1-1, with D uncertain. The CDR3 covers 13 residues. Germline V gives CDR1 SGDLS, CDR2 YYNGEE. The V and J ends lost 1 base and 5 bases respectively, with 9 bases between them. CDR3 nucleotide sequence: TGTGCCAGCAGCGTAACGGAAGGGACTGAAGCTTTCTTT. Protein: CASSVTEGTEAFF.

This clonotype was picked up a small number of times. The chain combines TRBV5-1 with TRBJ2-7; 9 bases match TRBD1. The CDR3 length is 13 residues. J was trimmed by 3 bases and V by 6 bases; bases with no gene match: 4. Germline assignment: CDR1 SGHRS and CDR2 YFSETQ. The CDR3 DNA sequence: TGCGCCAGCAAAGTGACAGGGGGCTACGAGCAGTACTTC. Translated, it gives CASKVTGGYEQYF.

CDR3 in DNA: TGCAGTGCTAGATTCCCCGGGGACGGCTCCTACGAGCAGTACTTC. As protein: CSARFPGDGSYEQYF. The chain joins TRBV20-1 to TRBJ2-7, with D possibly being TRBD1 or TRBD2 (5 bases each). This CDR3 has 15 amino acids. V gave up 2 bases and J gave up 0 bases, with 14 bases separating them. Germline-derived CDR1 and CDR2 are DFQATT and SNEGSKA (reference sequence).

The table lists this clonotype with a few counts. The gene calls are TRBV6-5 and TRBJ2-3; no definite D call. Between the trimmed V and J ends, which lost 0 bases and 2 bases, there was a span of 9 bases. The germline V gene has CDR1 MNHEY and CDR2 SVGAGI. CDR3 length equals 15 residues. CDR3 region: CASSYSGVNTDTQYF. For the CDR3, the DNA is TGTGCCAGCAGTTACTCGGGCGTCAACACAGATACGCAGTATTTT.

This clonotype was detected many times. The chain combines TRBV19 with TRBJ2-2, with D uncertain. The germline V and J ends were trimmed by 2 bases and 1 base, with 5 bases remaining between them. Per the germline V gene, CDR1 is LNHDA and CDR2 is SQIVND (reference sequence). The CDR3 is 14 amino acids. CDR3 amino acids: CASSIYQNTGELFF. In DNA, the CDR3 is TGTGCCAGTAGTATATATCAGAACACCGGGGAGCTGTTTTTT.

This clonotype has ten or more counts. V usage is TRBV28 and J usage is TRBJ2-3; D uncertain. The CDR3 length is 12 residues. Trimming pared 6 bases from V and 6 bases from J, leaving 10 bases between. Per germline, CDR1 MDHEN and CDR2 SYDVKM. CDR3 nucleotide sequence: TGTGCCAGCAGGGACCAGTCTGATACGCAGTATTTT. Translated, it gives CASRDQSDTQYF.

This clonotype showed up many times. The V gene is TRBV7-9, the J gene TRBJ2-1; D unresolved. V gave up 3 bases and J gave up 0 bases, with 6 bases separating them. This CDR3 comprises 14 residues. Germline assignment: CDR1 SEHNR and CDR2 FQNEAQ (reference sequence). The chain's CDR3 is CASSLTSSYNEQFF. For the CDR3, the DNA is TGTGCCAGCAGCTTGACGAGCTCCTACAATGAGCAGTTCTTC.

The V gene is TRBV6-5, the J gene TRBJ1-1, with unresolved D. There are 15 residues in the CDR3. CDR1 and CDR2 from the germline V gene are MNHEY and SVGAGI. Trimming removed 0 bases from V and 4 bases from J, with 12 bases in between. The CDR3 sequence is CASSYSIGEPTEAFF. The CDR3 DNA reads as TGTGCCAGCAGTTACTCGATTGGGGAACCCACTGAAGCTTTCTTT.

The gene calls are TRBV18 and TRBJ2-5; D remains unclear. The V gene lost 5 bases and the J gene lost 5 bases, with 12 bases spanning the gap. The CDR3 is 13 amino acids. Germline values: CDR1 KGHSH, CDR2 LQKENI. The CDR3 loop reads CASSADLGETQYF. The CDR3, as DNA: TGTGCCAGCTCAGCGGACCTGGGGGAGACCCAGTACTTC.

The gene calls are TRBV20-1 and TRBJ1-1; D gene unclear. In germline, CDR1 is DFQATT, CDR2 SNEGSKA (reference sequence). The CDR3 spans 12 residues. The DNA of the CDR3 is TGCAGGGCGGTTTCCTTGAACACTGAAGCTTTCTTT. This codes for CRAVSLNTEAFF.

V and J are TRBV12-3 or TRBV12-4 and TRBJ1-2; D is perhaps TRBD1 (5 bases). Trimming left V 5 bases short and J 4 bases short, with 11 bases between. This CDR3 has 13 amino acids. The CDR3 loop reads CASSRQGIYGYTF. DNA for the CDR3: TGTGCCAGCAGTCGTCAGGGAATCTATGGCTACACCTTC.

The chain carries TRBV19 and TRBJ2-7, with D maybe TRBD2 (6 bases). The CDR3 loop spans 15 amino acids. Deletions cut 0 bases from V and 4 bases from J, with 13 bases between. CDR1 LNHDA and CDR2 SQIVND come from the germline V gene (reference sequence). As DNA, the CDR3 is TGTGCCAGTAGTATAGATCCCGGAGGGCAATACGAGCAGTACTTC. This codes for CASSIDPGGQYEQYF.

This clonotype occurred many times. The chain joins TRBV6-6 to TRBJ1-6; no firm D call. Germline V CDR1 and CDR2: MNHNY, SVGAGI (reference sequence). The CDR3 is made up of 12 amino acids. Trimming took off 4 bases at V and 6 bases at J, with 4 bases between the two ends. This CDR3 reads CASSSSNSPLHF. The CDR3 DNA reads as TGTGCCAGCAGTTCAAGTAATTCACCCCTCCACTTT.

Many counts were recorded for this clonotype. The V call is TRBV6-5, the J call TRBJ2-5; D unclear. The V end was cut by 4 bases, the J end by 4 bases, with 13 bases between. The germline gives CDR1 MNHEY, CDR2 SVGAGI. The CDR3 length is 14 residues. The CDR3 is CASSSSTYLETQYF. The DNA for the CDR3 is TGTGCCAGCAGTTCCTCCACGTACCTAGAGACCCAGTACTTC.

A word on this clonotype: Since a much larger clone is just one base distant, this may be a read error. The rearrangement uses TRBV29-1 and TRBJ1-4; D is unresolved. V was pared by 3 bases and J by 8 bases, with 16 bases between. The CDR3 spans 14 residues. The germline CDR1 and CDR2 sequences are SQVTM and ANQGSEA. The CDR3 sequence: CSVDAGGRSEKLFF. CDR3 DNA: TGCAGCGTTGACGCTGGCGGGAGAAGCGAAAAACTGTTTTTT.

At least ten counts were recorded for this clonotype. The CDR3 region is CASSHGGPSDTQYF. The CDR3 DNA is TGCGCCAGCAGCCATGGTGGTCCTTCAGATACGCAGTATTTT. V and J are TRBV4-1 and TRBJ2-3; D ambiguous. Per the germline V gene, CDR1 is MGHRA and CDR2 is YSYEKL. CDR3 length equals 14 residues. With 3 bases removed from V and 4 bases from J, the gap between germline ends came to 11 bases.

The sample holds many counts of this clonotype. The gene calls are TRBV5-5 and TRBJ2-7; 10 bases match TRBD1. With V trimmed by 3 bases and J by 3 bases, 3 bases remained unmatched. Germline V lookup: CDR1 SGHKS, CDR2 YYEKEE (reference sequence). This CDR3 contains 14 residues. The CDR3 coding sequence is TGTGCCAGCAGCTCCGGGACAGGGGACTACGAGCAGTACTTC. Residues: CASSSGTGDYEQYF.

J is TRBJ2-7 and V is TRBV12-5, with no clear D. CDR1 and CDR2 (germline): LGHNT, FRNRAP. CDR3 size: 12 residues. The V and J ends lost 6 bases and 0 bases respectively, with 6 bases between them. The CDR3 protein is CASGAYSYEQYF. The CDR3 DNA follows: TGTGCTAGTGGGGCATACTCCTACGAGCAGTACTTC.

This clonotype was observed many times. V and J are TRBV27 and TRBJ2-2; D is ambiguous. Trimming cost V 5 bases and J 2 bases, with 12 bases left between them. The germline V gene has CDR1 MNHEY and CDR2 SMNVEV (reference sequence). This CDR3 contains 15 residues. CDR3 nucleotide sequence: TGTGCCAGCAGTGGCGGTCCAATCAACACCGGGGAGCTGTTTTTT. Protein sequence: CASSGGPINTGELFF.